Following are 22 T cell receptor beta chains from one sample sequenced in a study of T cell repertoires in cytomegalovirus infection. One entry per CDR3 protein, called by TCRdb with MiXCR from the reads. The sample carries fewer than 550,000 distinct CDR3 sequences, over 9% recorded once. Sequenced input: PBMCs. The receptors here all came from a human donor in good health (CMV status not recorded). Some clones in this sample may be carry-over from other donors' samples.

This clonotype was observed a few times. The chain employs TRBV20-1 and TRBJ1-1; D might be TRBD1 (5 bases). V lost 2 bases, J lost 0 bases, and 10 bases lay in between. Germline V lookup: CDR1 DFQATT, CDR2 SNEGSKA (reference sequence). CDR3 length equals 14 residues. The CDR3 spells CSARSGTMNTEAFF. The CDR3 nucleotides read TGCAGTGCTAGATCGGGGACCATGAACACTGAAGCTTTCTTT.

This clonotype has more than one count but fewer than ten. The chain employs TRBV2 and TRBJ2-2, with D perhaps matching TRBD1 (6 bases). Germline lookup yields CDR1 SNHLY and CDR2 FYNNEI. CDR3 size: 13 residues. Trimming pared 5 bases from V and 3 bases from J, leaving 7 bases between. DNA of the CDR3: TGTGCCAGCAGTACAGGGTACACCGGGGAGCTGTTTTTT. The encoded protein is CASSTGYTGELFF.

Many counts were recorded for this clonotype. J is TRBJ2-2 and V is TRBV27; D is uncertain. Trimming stripped 4 bases from V and 4 bases from J, with 10 bases between. This CDR3 is built from 14 residues. The germline gives CDR1 MNHEY, CDR2 SMNVEV (reference sequence). The CDR3 sequence: CASSSPPSTGELFF. As DNA, the CDR3 is TGTGCCAGCAGTTCCCCCCCAAGCACCGGGGAGCTGTTTTTT.

This clonotype was counted many times. This rearrangement joins TRBV4-2 to TRBJ2-1; 11 bases align to TRBD1. Germline V CDR1 and CDR2: LGHNA, YNFKEQ. This CDR3 has 16 amino acids. V shed 3 bases and J 3 bases; nucleotides not matched to a gene: 4. The CDR3 DNA sequence: TGTGCCAGCAGCCATCCCGGGACAGGGGGCTACAATGAGCAGTTCTTC. It codes for CASSHPGTGGYNEQFF.

This clonotype was observed at least ten times. The chain links TRBV27 to TRBJ2-2; the D gene could be TRBD1 or TRBD2 (5 bases each). The germline V gene has CDR1 MNHEY and CDR2 SMNVEV (reference sequence). V lost 6 bases and J 6 bases, leaving 11 bases between the germline ends. This CDR3 contains 13 residues. CDR3 bases: TGTGCCAGCAGGTTTAGGGGACCCGGGGAGCTGTTTTTT. Translating it yields CASRFRGPGELFF.

This clonotype has more than one count but fewer than ten. The rearrangement links TRBV9 to TRBJ2-6; no definite D call. Deletions cut 1 base from V and 1 base from J, with 18 bases between. Per germline, CDR1 SGDLS and CDR2 YYNGEE. The CDR3 has 19 residues. For the CDR3, the DNA is TGTGCCAGCAGCGTACCCTCGGACCGTTGGCCTTCTGGGGCCAACGTCCTGACTTTC. Translating gives CASSVPSDRWPSGANVLTF.

The gene calls are TRBV24-1 and TRBJ1-2, with TRBD1 matching over 7 bases. CDR3 length: 14 amino acids. V lost 3 bases, J lost 3 bases, and 3 bases stayed unmatched. CDR1 is KGHDR, CDR2 SFDVKD, per germline. CDR3 region: CATSDAGTDYGYTF. CDR3 coding DNA: TGTGCCACCAGTGATGCCGGGACAGACTATGGCTACACCTTC.

This clonotype showed up just a few times. The CDR3 spells CASSQVLAGYGELFF. The CDR3 DNA reads as TGTGCCAGCAGCCAAGTGCTAGCGGGGTACGGGGAGCTGTTTTTT. The chain uses TRBV3-1 and TRBJ2-2; 9 bases are a match to TRBD2. The CDR3 runs 15 residues. Germline CDR1 LGHDT, CDR2 YNNKEL (reference sequence). The J segment lost 7 bases and the V segment lost 1 base, leaving 4 bases of the junction unmatched. The full variable domain, with the rest looked up from reference TRBV3-1 and TRBJ2-2, is DTAVSQTPKYLVTQMGNDKSIKCEQNLGHDTMYWYKQDSKKFLKIMFSYNNKELIINETVPNRFSPKSPDKAHLNLHINSLELGDSAVYFCASSQVLAGYGELFFGEGSRLTVL.

The chain combines TRBV2 with TRBJ2-1; TRBD1 matches at 10 bases. The germline gives CDR1 SNHLY, CDR2 FYNNEI. J was trimmed by 8 bases and V by 6 bases; bases with no gene match: 10. The CDR3 runs to 15 residues. CDR3 sequence: CASRGVGTGAYEQFF. CDR3 nucleotides: TGTGCCAGCAGGGGGGTTGGGACAGGGGCCTATGAGCAGTTCTTC.

The CDR3, as DNA: TGTGCCAGCAGCGCTAGCGGGAGGATGATCTACGAGCAGTACTTC. Encoded protein: CASSASGRMIYEQYF. The chain is built from TRBV28 and TRBJ2-7; the match to TRBD2 covers 11 bases. The CDR3 sequence is 15 residues long. Germline V CDR1 and CDR2: MDHEN, SYDVKM. The V gene end was trimmed by 6 bases and the J gene end by 3 bases; junction bases not matched to a gene: 7.

This clonotype appeared many times. The V call is TRBV7-8, the J call TRBJ2-3; D gene uncertain. The V gene's germline CDR1 is SGHVS and CDR2 FQNEAQ. The CDR3 is 13 residues long. Trimming stripped 3 bases from V and 12 bases from J, with 16 bases between. The CDR3 loop is CASSFFPGPDQYF. In DNA form, the CDR3 reads TGTGCCAGCAGCTTTTTCCCAGGACCTGATCAGTATTTT.

This clonotype was recorded many times. The CDR3 spells CASSLHSSWLNSYEQYF. DNA for the CDR3: TGTGCCAGCAGTTTACATTCCTCTTGGCTGAACTCCTACGAGCAGTACTTC. V is TRBV12-3 or TRBV12-4 and J is TRBJ2-7; no firm D call. The CDR3 runs to 17 residues. V gave up 2 bases and J gave up 0 bases, with 17 bases separating them.

Details on this clonotype: One end of the junction varies from germline; a read error may be responsible. The genes are TRBV5-4 and TRBJ2-7; D is unclear. The CDR3 is made up of 13 amino acids. CDR1 and CDR2 (germline): SGHNT, YYREEE (reference sequence). CDR3 DNA: TGTGCCAGCGGCTTGGCCGGTGTTTACGAGCAGTACTTC. This translates into CASGLAGVYEQYF.

The chain joins TRBV29-1 to TRBJ1-1, with D perhaps matching TRBD1 (6 bases). The V gene's germline CDR1 is SQVTM and CDR2 ANQGSEA. Between the trimmed V and J ends, which lost 0 bases and 1 base, there was a span of 9 bases. The CDR3 has 14 amino acids. CDR3 sequence: CSVEDWGQNTEAFF. The CDR3 nucleotides are TGCAGCGTTGAAGATTGGGGACAGAACACTGAAGCTTTCTTT.

There are many counts of this clonotype. V gene TRBV6-1 combines with J gene TRBJ1-5; D gene ambiguous. The CDR3 is 13 residues long. The V gene's germline CDR1 is MNHNS and CDR2 SASEGT. Trimming left V 7 bases short and J 4 bases short, with 11 bases between. This CDR3 is CASMREGNQPQHF. The CDR3 region has the DNA TGTGCCAGCATGAGGGAAGGAAATCAGCCCCAGCATTTT.

This clonotype occurred a few times. The rearrangement joins TRBV6-1 to TRBJ2-5; perhaps D is TRBD1 or TRBD2 (5 bases each). The germline V and J ends were trimmed by 4 bases and 5 bases, with 11 bases remaining between them. Per the germline V gene, CDR1 is MNHNS and CDR2 is SASEGT. The CDR3 is 13 residues long. CDR3 protein: CASSATWGETQYF. CDR3 bases: TGTGCCAGCAGTGCCACCTGGGGGGAGACCCAGTACTTC.

This clonotype was detected only once. The junction differs from germline at one of its ends, possibly a read error. The chain recombines TRBV14 with TRBJ2-5; D perhaps matches TRBD2 (5 bases). Germline CDR1 is SGHDN and CDR2 is FVKESK. CDR3 length: 15 residues. The CDR3 sequence is CASSQEPGGQETQDF. The CDR3 region has the DNA TGTGCCAGCAGCCAAGAGCCAGGAGGCCAAGAGACCCAGGACTTC.

This clonotype was seen at least ten times. This sequence joins TRBV5-1 and TRBJ2-5; D gene uncertain. Germline-derived CDR1 and CDR2 are SGHRS and YFSETQ. The V end lost 0 bases, the J end lost 3 bases, and 3 bases lay between the germline ends. The CDR3 runs 12 residues. CDR3 sequence (DNA): TGCGCCAGCAGCTTGGATAAAGAGACCCAGTACTTC. Residues: CASSLDKETQYF.

The chain is built from TRBV6-1 and TRBJ1-4; a possible D gene is TRBD1 (5 bases). The V end was cut by 5 bases, the J end by 8 bases, with 12 bases between. The CDR3 length is 13 residues. Germline V gives CDR1 MNHNS, CDR2 SASEGT. The CDR3 region has the DNA TGTGCCAGCAGTCCTCGGGGGTCGGAAAAACTGTTTTTT. This gives the protein CASSPRGSEKLFF.

This clonotype was counted only a few times. The V and J genes are TRBV2 and TRBJ2-1, with 11 nucleotides matching TRBD2. J was trimmed by 4 bases and V by 11 bases; bases with no gene match: 4. Germline CDR1 reads SNHLY; CDR2 reads FYNNEI. The CDR3 loop spans 13 amino acids. CDR3 DNA: TGTGCCGGGGGACTAGCGGAGTACAATGAGCAGTTCTTC. It yields the protein CAGGLAEYNEQFF.

In its sample, this clonotype was seen many times. The chain is built from TRBV4-1 and TRBJ2-7; 7 bases line up with TRBD2. J gave up 3 bases and V 0 bases, and 5 bases lay outside the gene matches. The CDR3 loop spans 15 amino acids. Germline V gene sequence: CDR1 MGHRA, CDR2 YSYEKL. The DNA for the CDR3 is TGCGCCAGCAGCCAAGATAAGCGGGGCCTCTACGAGCAGTACTTC. It specifies CASSQDKRGLYEQYF.

This rearrangement joins TRBV20-1 to TRBJ1-2; maybe TRBD1 (5 bases). V gave up 1 base and J gave up 8 bases, with 17 bases separating them. CDR1 and CDR2 from the germline V gene are DFQATT and SNEGSKA (reference sequence). This CDR3 comprises 14 residues. The CDR3 nucleotides read TGCAGTGCTAGAGCGGGAGACAGTCCTGGGGGCTACACCTTC. Its protein is CSARAGDSPGGYTF.